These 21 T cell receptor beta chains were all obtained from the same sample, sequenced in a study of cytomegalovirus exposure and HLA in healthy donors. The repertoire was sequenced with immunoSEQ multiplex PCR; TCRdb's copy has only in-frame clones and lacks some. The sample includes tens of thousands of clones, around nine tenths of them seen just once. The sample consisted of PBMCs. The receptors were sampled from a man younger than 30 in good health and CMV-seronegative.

The CDR3 DNA follows: TGTGCCAGCAGTTACTCTTACTCCGAGGAGACCCAGTACTTC. Amino acids: CASSYSYSEETQYF. The chain recombines TRBV6-6 with TRBJ2-5; no firm D call. This CDR3 contains 14 residues. Trimming took 0 bases from V and 5 from J, leaving 10 bases between them. Germline V gene data show CDR1 as MNHNY and CDR2 as SVGAGI (reference sequence).

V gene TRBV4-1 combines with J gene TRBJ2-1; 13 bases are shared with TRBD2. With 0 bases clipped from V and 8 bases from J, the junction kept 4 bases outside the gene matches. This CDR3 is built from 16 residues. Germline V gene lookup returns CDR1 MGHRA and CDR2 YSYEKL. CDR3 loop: CASSQEGTSGNDEQFF. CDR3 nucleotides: TGCGCCAGCAGCCAAGAAGGGACTAGCGGGAACGATGAGCAGTTCTTC.

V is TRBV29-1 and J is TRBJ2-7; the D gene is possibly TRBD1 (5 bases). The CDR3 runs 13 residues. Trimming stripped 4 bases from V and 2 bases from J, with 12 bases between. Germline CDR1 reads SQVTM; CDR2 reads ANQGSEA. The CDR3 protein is CSVGTTTAYEQYF. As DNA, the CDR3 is TGCAGCGTTGGGACAACTACCGCCTACGAGCAGTACTTC.

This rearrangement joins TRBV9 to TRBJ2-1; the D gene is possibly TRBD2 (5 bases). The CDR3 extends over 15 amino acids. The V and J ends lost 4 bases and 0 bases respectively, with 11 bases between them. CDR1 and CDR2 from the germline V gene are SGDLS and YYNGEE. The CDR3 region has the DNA TGTGCCAGCAGCCCAACGGGGAGCTCCTACAATGAGCAGTTCTTC. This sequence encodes CASSPTGSSYNEQFF.

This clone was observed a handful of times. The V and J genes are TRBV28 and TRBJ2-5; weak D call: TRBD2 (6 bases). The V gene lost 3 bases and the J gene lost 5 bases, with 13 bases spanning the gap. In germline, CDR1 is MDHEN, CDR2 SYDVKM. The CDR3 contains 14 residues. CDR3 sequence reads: CASSLYGTWETQYF. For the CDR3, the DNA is TGTGCCAGCAGTTTGTACGGGACTTGGGAGACCCAGTACTTC.

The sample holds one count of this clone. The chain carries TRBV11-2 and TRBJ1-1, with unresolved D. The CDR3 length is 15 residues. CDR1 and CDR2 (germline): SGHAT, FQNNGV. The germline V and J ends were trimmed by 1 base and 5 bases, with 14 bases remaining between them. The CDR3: CASSLAAVAGTEAFF. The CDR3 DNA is TGTGCCAGCAGCTTAGCCGCCGTGGCAGGTACTGAAGCTTTCTTT.

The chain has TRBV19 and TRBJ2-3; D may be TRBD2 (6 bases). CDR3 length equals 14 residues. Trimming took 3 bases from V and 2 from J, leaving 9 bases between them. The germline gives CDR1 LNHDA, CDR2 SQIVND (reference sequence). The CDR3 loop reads CASSMGLSTDTQYF. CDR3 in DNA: TGTGCCAGTAGTATGGGACTTTCCACAGATACGCAGTATTTT.

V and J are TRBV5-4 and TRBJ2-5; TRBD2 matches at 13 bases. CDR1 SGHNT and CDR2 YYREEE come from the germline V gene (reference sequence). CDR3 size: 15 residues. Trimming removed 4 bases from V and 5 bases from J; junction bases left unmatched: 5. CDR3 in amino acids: CASSKGLAGAETQYF. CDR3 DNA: TGTGCCAGCAGCAAAGGACTAGCGGGAGCGGAGACCCAGTACTTC. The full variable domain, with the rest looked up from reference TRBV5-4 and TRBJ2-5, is ETGVTQSPTHLIKTRGQQVTLRCSSQSGHNTVSWYQQALGQGPQFIFQYYREEENGRGNFPPRFSGLQFPNYSSELNVNALELDDSALYLCASSKGLAGAETQYFGPGTRLLVL.

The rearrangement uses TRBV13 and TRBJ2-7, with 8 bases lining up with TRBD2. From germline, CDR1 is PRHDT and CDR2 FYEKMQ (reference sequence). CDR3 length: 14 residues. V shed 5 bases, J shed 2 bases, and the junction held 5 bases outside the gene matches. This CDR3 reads CASSPLAVTYEQYF. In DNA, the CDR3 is TGTGCCAGCAGCCCACTAGCGGTTACCTACGAGCAGTACTTC. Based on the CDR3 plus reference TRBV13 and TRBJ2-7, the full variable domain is AAGVIQSPRHLIKEKRETATLKCYPIPRHDTVYWYQQGPGQDPQFLISFYEKMQSDKGSIPDRFSAQQFSDYHSELNMSSLELGDSALYFCASSPLAVTYEQYFGPGTRLTVT.

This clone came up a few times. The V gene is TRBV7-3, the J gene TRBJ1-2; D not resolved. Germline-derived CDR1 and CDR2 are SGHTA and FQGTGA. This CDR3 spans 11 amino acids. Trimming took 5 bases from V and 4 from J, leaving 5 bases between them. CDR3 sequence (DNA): TGTGCCAGCAGCCCGGGCTATGGCTACACCTTC. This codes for CASSPGYGYTF.

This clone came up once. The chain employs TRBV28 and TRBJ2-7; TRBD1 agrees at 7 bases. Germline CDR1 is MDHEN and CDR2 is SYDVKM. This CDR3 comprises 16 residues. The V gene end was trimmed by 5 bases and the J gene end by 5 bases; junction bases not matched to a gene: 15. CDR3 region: CASSPPPGTVSHEQYF. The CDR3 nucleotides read TGTGCCAGCAGTCCCCCCCCTGGGACAGTGTCCCACGAGCAGTACTTC.

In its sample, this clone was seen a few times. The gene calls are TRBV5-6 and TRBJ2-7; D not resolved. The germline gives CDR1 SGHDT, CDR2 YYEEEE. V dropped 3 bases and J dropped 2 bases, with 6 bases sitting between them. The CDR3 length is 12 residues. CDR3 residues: CASSSQTYEQYF. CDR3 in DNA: TGTGCCAGCAGCTCCCAGACCTACGAGCAGTACTTC.

The CDR3 DNA reads TGCGCCAGCAGCTTGGCCGTAACCGGGGAGCTGTTTTTT. It specifies CASSLAVTGELFF. The chain carries TRBV5-1 and TRBJ2-2; D gene ambiguous. Per germline, CDR1 SGHRS and CDR2 YFSETQ. Trimming took off 0 bases at V and 5 bases at J, with 5 bases between the two ends. The CDR3 consists of 13 residues.

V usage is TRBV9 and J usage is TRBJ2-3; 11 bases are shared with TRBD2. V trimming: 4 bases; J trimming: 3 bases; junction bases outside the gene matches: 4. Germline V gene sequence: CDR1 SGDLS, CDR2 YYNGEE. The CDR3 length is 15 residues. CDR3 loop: CASSRGLAETDTQYF. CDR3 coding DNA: TGTGCCAGCAGCAGGGGACTAGCGGAAACAGATACGCAGTATTTT.

The CDR3 DNA follows: TGTGCCAGCAGCCCTCAGGGGCACTCTGGAAACACCATATATTTT. This codes for CASSPQGHSGNTIYF. The gene calls are TRBV7-9 and TRBJ1-3; the D gene is possibly TRBD1 (6 bases). This CDR3 is 15 amino acids long. The V end lost 5 bases, the J end lost 0 bases, and 11 bases lay between the germline ends. Germline lookup yields CDR1 SEHNR and CDR2 FQNEAQ (reference sequence).

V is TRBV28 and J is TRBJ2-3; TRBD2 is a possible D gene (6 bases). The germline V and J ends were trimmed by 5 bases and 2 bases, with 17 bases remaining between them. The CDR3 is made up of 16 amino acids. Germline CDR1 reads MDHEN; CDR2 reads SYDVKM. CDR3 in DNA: TGTGCCAGCAGTCATCAGACTAGTCCCTCCACAGATACGCAGTATTTT. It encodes CASSHQTSPSTDTQYF.

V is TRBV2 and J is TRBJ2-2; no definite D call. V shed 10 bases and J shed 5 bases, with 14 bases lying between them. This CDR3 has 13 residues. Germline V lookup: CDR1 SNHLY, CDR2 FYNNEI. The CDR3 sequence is CAKQTGPTGELFF. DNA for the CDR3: TGTGCCAAGCAGACTGGCCCAACCGGGGAGCTGTTTTTT.

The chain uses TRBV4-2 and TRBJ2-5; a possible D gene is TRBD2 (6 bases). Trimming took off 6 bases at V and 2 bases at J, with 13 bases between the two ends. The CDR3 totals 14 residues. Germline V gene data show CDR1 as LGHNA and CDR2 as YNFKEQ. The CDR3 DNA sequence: TGTGCCAGCAGGGGGGGTGGGGGGCAAGAGACCCAGTACTTC. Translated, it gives CASRGGGGQETQYF.

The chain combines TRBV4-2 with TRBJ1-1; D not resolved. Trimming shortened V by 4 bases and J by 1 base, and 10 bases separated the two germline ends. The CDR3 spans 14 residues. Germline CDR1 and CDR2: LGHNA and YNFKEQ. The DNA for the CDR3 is TGTGCCAGCAGCCTGGTTCGAGCGAACACTGAAGCTTTCTTT. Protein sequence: CASSLVRANTEAFF.

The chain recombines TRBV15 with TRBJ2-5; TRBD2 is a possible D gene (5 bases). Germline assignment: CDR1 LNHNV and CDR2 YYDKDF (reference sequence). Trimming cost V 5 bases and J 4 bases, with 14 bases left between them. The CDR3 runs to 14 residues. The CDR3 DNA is TGTGCCACCAGCCCCCGGGGTTCCGTAGAGACCCAGTACTTC. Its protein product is CATSPRGSVETQYF.

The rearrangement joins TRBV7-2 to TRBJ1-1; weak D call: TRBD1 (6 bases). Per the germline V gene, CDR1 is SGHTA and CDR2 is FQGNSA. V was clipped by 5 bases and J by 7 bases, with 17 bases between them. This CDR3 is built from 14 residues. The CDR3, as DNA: TGTGCCAGCAGCCCTAGGGGGGGGAGGAGTGAAGCTTTCTTT. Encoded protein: CASSPRGGRSEAFF.